One and the same sample provided the 25 T cell receptor beta chains below, sequenced in a study of blood T cell repertoires in COVID-19. Sequenced by immunoSEQ multiplex PCR; TCRdb stores in-frame clones only, minus some. The repertoire holds about 220,000 clones, with roughly 90% as singletons. Sequenced material: PBMCs or T cells enriched from blood (not recorded which). Receptor source: a woman aged 25 to 39 who had recovered from COVID-19.

V and J are TRBV7-2 and TRBJ1-3; D perhaps matches TRBD1 (5 bases). The V gene's germline CDR1 is SGHTA and CDR2 FQGNSA. The CDR3 sequence is 16 residues long. Trimming cost V 5 bases and J 1 base, with 15 bases left between them. The CDR3 spells CASSPNFGGSGNTIYF. The CDR3 DNA reads TGTGCCAGCAGCCCAAATTTTGGGGGGTCTGGAAACACCATATATTTT. Supplemented by reference TRBV7-2 and TRBJ1-3, the full variable domain reads GAGVSQSPSNKVTEKGKDVELRCDPISGHTALYWYRQSLGQGLEFLIYFQGNSAPDKSGLPSDRFSAERTGGSVSTLTIQRTQQEDSAVYLCASSPNFGGSGNTIYFGEGSWLTVV.

The chain employs TRBV9 and TRBJ2-5, with TRBD2 identical over 11 bases. V lost 3 bases, J lost 2 bases, and 6 bases stayed unmatched. Germline CDR1 SGDLS, CDR2 YYNGEE. The CDR3 is 16 residues long. This chain's CDR3 is CASSGQRLAGQETQYF. DNA of the CDR3: TGTGCCAGCAGCGGCCAAAGACTAGCGGGGCAAGAGACCCAGTACTTC.

V usage is TRBV12-3 or TRBV12-4 and J usage is TRBJ1-5, with D perhaps matching TRBD1 (5 bases). This CDR3 has 13 residues. Trimming removed 6 bases from V and 1 base from J, with 7 bases in between. The CDR3 sequence is CASSKGSNQPQHF. Written as DNA, the CDR3 is TGTGCCAGCAGCAAGGGGAGCAATCAGCCCCAGCATTTT.

The table lists this clone with a count of one. This chain uses TRBV6-6 with TRBJ1-1; D is undetermined. Trimming removed 2 bases at V and 5 bases at J, with 9 bases between. In germline, CDR1 is MNHNY, CDR2 SVGAGI (reference sequence). The CDR3 has 13 residues. The CDR3 loop reads CASSYGGGTEAFF. The CDR3 DNA sequence: TGTGCCAGCAGTTACGGTGGCGGAACTGAAGCTTTCTTT.

This clone was counted only a few times. The rearrangement links TRBV7-6 to TRBJ1-1, with D perhaps TRBD1 (5 bases). There are 15 residues in the CDR3. The germline gives CDR1 SGHVS, CDR2 FNYEAQ. Trimming took off 4 bases at V and 4 bases at J, with 16 bases between the two ends. DNA for the CDR3: TGTGCCAGCAGCTCTACCGGCGGGGGGGGCACTGAAGCTTTCTTT. Protein sequence: CASSSTGGGGTEAFF.

The chain has TRBV7-9 and TRBJ1-2; D not certain. CDR3 length: 14 residues. V was trimmed by 2 bases and J by 4 bases, leaving 11 bases between them. The germline V gene encodes CDR1 SEHNR and CDR2 FQNEAQ (reference sequence). The CDR3 here is CASSLIIGVYGYTF. The CDR3 DNA reads as TGTGCCAGCAGCTTAATCATCGGAGTCTATGGCTACACCTTC.

The V call is TRBV11-1, the J call TRBJ2-7; D remains unclear. Trimming removed 2 bases from V and 2 bases from J, with 10 bases in between. Germline V lookup: CDR1 SGHAT, CDR2 FQDESV (reference sequence). The CDR3 runs 14 residues. CDR3 DNA sequence: TGTGCCAGCAGCTTAAGCGAAGAACCCTACGAGCAGTACTTC. Amino acid sequence: CASSLSEEPYEQYF.

The V gene is TRBV7-9, the J gene TRBJ2-5; D uncertain. The V gene lost 5 bases and the J gene lost 5 bases, with 15 bases spanning the gap. The CDR3 is made up of 14 amino acids. Germline lookup yields CDR1 SEHNR and CDR2 FQNEAQ (reference sequence). CDR3: CASSPTVAGETQYF. In nucleotides, the CDR3 is TGTGCCAGCAGCCCCACGGTAGCTGGGGAGACCCAGTACTTC.

V usage is TRBV9 and J usage is TRBJ2-1, with 7 bases that match TRBD2. Germline trimming cut 1 base from V and 2 bases from J; bases unmatched to any gene: 3. This CDR3 region has 15 residues. Germline-derived CDR1 and CDR2 are SGDLS and YYNGEE. The CDR3 DNA sequence: TGTGCCAGCAGCGTACGCGGGGGAGCCTACAATGAGCAGTTCTTC. Protein product: CASSVRGGAYNEQFF.

J is TRBJ1-2 and V is TRBV27; possible D gene TRBD1, 5 bases. The CDR3 extends over 13 amino acids. Germline CDR1 and CDR2: MNHEY and SMNVEV (reference sequence). V gave up 3 bases and J gave up 6 bases, with 11 bases separating them. In DNA form, the CDR3 reads TGTGCCAGCAGTTTCAGGGTTGGGAATGGCTACACCTTC. This gives the protein CASSFRVGNGYTF.

V gene TRBV4-3 combines with J gene TRBJ1-2, with 7 positions matching TRBD1. The CDR3 is 15 amino acids. Germline lookup yields CDR1 LGHNA and CDR2 YSLEER. J gave up 5 bases and V 0 bases, and 6 bases lay outside the gene matches. The CDR3 sequence: CASSQDRTGVYGYTF. As DNA, the CDR3 is TGCGCCAGCAGCCAAGATAGGACAGGTGTATATGGCTACACCTTC.

The chain has TRBV7-3 and TRBJ1-1; D is ambiguous. The CDR3 contains 13 residues. The V end lost 3 bases, the J end lost 0 bases, and 5 bases lay between the germline ends. Looked up from germline, CDR1 is SGHTA and CDR2 is FQGTGA. The CDR3 sequence: CASSFRMNTEAFF. As DNA, the CDR3 is TGTGCCAGCAGCTTCCGTATGAACACTGAAGCTTTCTTT. The full variable domain, in which reference TRBV7-3 and TRBJ1-1 provide the parts outside the CDR3, is GAGVSQTPSNKVTEKGKYVELRCDPISGHTALYWYRQSLGQGPEFLIYFQGTGAADDSGLPNDRFFAVRPEGSVSTLKIQRTERGDSAVYLCASSFRMNTEAFFGQGTRLTVV.

The V and J genes are TRBV9 and TRBJ2-5; no clear D gene. The CDR3 length is 12 residues. V was cut by 4 bases and J by 5 bases, with 9 bases left in between. CDR1 SGDLS and CDR2 YYNGEE come from the germline V gene. The CDR3 is CASSSEEETQYF. The DNA of the CDR3 is TGTGCCAGCAGCTCAGAGGAGGAGACCCAGTACTTC.

This chain connects TRBV15 to TRBJ1-4; TRBD1 is a possible D gene (5 bases). Per the germline V gene, CDR1 is LNHNV and CDR2 is YYDKDF (reference sequence). The CDR3 contains 14 residues. Trimming took off 1 base at V and 8 bases at J, with 11 bases between the two ends. The CDR3 reads CATSRVIREEKLFF. Written as DNA, the CDR3 is TGTGCCACCAGCAGAGTTATCAGGGAAGAAAAACTGTTTTTT.

This sequence joins TRBV9 and TRBJ1-6; a weak D match, TRBD1 (5 bases). The CDR3 consists of 16 residues. Germline CDR1 SGDLS, CDR2 YYNGEE. The V end was cut by 4 bases, the J end by 10 bases, with 21 bases between. The CDR3 DNA sequence: TGTGCCAGCAGCCCCGACCGACAGAGGCTTGGGTCACCCCTCCACTTT. Its protein is CASSPDRQRLGSPLHF.

This chain links TRBV3-1 (or the pseudogene TRBV3-2) with TRBJ1-4; D perhaps matches TRBD1 (6 bases). CDR1 LGHDT and CDR2 YNNKEL come from the germline V gene (reference sequence). The CDR3 consists of 14 residues. V shed 4 bases and J shed 4 bases, with 10 bases lying between them. CDR3 amino acids: CASSPGHSNEKLFF. DNA of the CDR3: TGTGCCAGCAGCCCGGGACATAGTAATGAAAAACTGTTTTTT.

The J gene is TRBJ1-1, the V gene TRBV3-1 (or the pseudogene TRBV3-2); D might be TRBD1 (6 bases). This CDR3 region has 14 residues. Germline-derived CDR1 and CDR2 are LGHDT and YNNKEL (reference sequence). With 3 bases removed from V and 5 bases from J, the gap between germline ends came to 13 bases. Here the CDR3 reads CASSQTPGVTEAFF. The CDR3, as DNA: TGTGCCAGCAGCCAGACACCAGGGGTTACTGAAGCTTTCTTT.

This clone was observed once. The gene calls are TRBV5-4 and TRBJ2-5, with 10 nucleotides matching TRBD1. Germline V gene data show CDR1 as SGHNT and CDR2 as YYREEE (reference sequence). The CDR3 length is 14 residues. Trimming cost V 3 bases and J 5 bases; bases outside gene matches: 4. CDR3 sequence: CASSWTGGEETQYF. CDR3 in DNA: TGTGCCAGCAGCTGGACAGGGGGGGAGGAGACCCAGTACTTC.

The genes are TRBV29-1 and TRBJ2-5; D is ambiguous. Germline V gene lookup returns CDR1 SQVTM and CDR2 ANQGSEA. The CDR3 length is 13 residues. The V gene lost 7 bases and the J gene lost 1 base, with 13 bases spanning the gap. CDR3 in amino acids: CSAVTAVQETQYF. The CDR3 coding sequence is TGCAGCGCAGTCACGGCGGTCCAAGAGACCCAGTACTTC.

The chain carries TRBV7-2 and TRBJ2-1; 10 bases fit TRBD2. This CDR3 spans 14 amino acids. Germline CDR1 is SGHTA and CDR2 is FQGNSA. Unmatched junction bases numbered 4, after V lost 4 bases and J lost 7 bases. The CDR3 sequence is CASSWGTSVNEQFF. For the CDR3, the DNA is TGTGCCAGCAGCTGGGGGACTAGCGTAAATGAGCAGTTCTTC.

This clone was picked up one time. The chain has TRBV29-1 and TRBJ1-4, with TRBD1 as a possible D gene (5 bases). The CDR3 extends over 13 amino acids. CDR1 is SQVTM, CDR2 ANQGSEA, per germline. V was clipped by 3 bases and J by 6 bases, with 11 bases between them. DNA for the CDR3: TGCAGCGTTGAGGGCCGGGGGGATGAAAAACTGTTTTTT. As protein: CSVEGRGDEKLFF.

The chain is built from TRBV29-1 and TRBJ1-1; 8 bases are shared with TRBD1. In germline, CDR1 is SQVTM, CDR2 ANQGSEA. This CDR3 contains 14 residues. V gave up 4 bases and J gave up 1 base; unmatched junction bases: 5. The CDR3 DNA sequence: TGCAGCGTTGGAGCACAGGGGGGGAACACTGAAGCTTTCTTT. It yields the protein CSVGAQGGNTEAFF.

This clone has a handful of counts. The rearrangement joins TRBV6-5 to TRBJ1-2, with TRBD1 as a possible D gene (6 bases). The length of the CDR3 is 14 residues. Germline CDR1 and CDR2: MNHEY and SVGAGI. V was pared by 4 bases and J by 4 bases, with 13 bases between. CDR3 DNA: TGTGCCAGCAGTTGGAAAAGACAGGTCTATGGCTACACCTTC. This codes for CASSWKRQVYGYTF.

CDR3 DNA: TGTGCCAGCAGCTTAGGGGGACAGGGGTCGACCGGGGAGCTGTTTTTT. Residues: CASSLGGQGSTGELFF. This rearrangement joins TRBV7-9 to TRBJ2-2; 10 bases map to TRBD1. Looked up from germline, CDR1 is SEHNR and CDR2 is FQNEAQ (reference sequence). The ends lost 1 base at V and 5 bases at J; junction bases unmatched: 4. The length of the CDR3 is 16 residues.

This clone was observed a single time. J is TRBJ2-3 and V is TRBV12-3 or TRBV12-4, with D possibly matching TRBD2 (5 bases). V was trimmed by 7 bases and J by 1 base, leaving 9 bases between them. The CDR3 extends over 13 amino acids. CDR3 sequence: CASNPGGTDTQYF. The CDR3 region has the DNA TGTGCCAGCAACCCCGGGGGCACAGATACGCAGTATTTT.